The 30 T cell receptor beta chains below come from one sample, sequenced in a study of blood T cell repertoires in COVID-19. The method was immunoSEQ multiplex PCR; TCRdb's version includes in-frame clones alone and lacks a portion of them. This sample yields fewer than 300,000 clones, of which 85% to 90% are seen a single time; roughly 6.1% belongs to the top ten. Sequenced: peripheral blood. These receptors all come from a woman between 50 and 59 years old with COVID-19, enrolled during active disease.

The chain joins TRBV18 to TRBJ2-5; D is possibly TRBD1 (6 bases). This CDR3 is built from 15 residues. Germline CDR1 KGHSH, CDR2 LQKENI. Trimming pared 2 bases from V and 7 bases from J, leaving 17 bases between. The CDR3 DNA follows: TGTGCCAGCTCACCAGATATAGGCAGGGGAACGACCCAGTACTTC. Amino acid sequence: CASSPDIGRGTTQYF.

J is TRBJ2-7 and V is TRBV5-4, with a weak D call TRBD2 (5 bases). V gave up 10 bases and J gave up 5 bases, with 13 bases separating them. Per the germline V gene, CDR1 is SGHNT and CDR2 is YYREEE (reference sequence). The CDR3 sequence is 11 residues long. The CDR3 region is CAGKIGNEQYF. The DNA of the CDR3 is TGTGCCGGAAAAATCGGGAACGAGCAGTACTTC.

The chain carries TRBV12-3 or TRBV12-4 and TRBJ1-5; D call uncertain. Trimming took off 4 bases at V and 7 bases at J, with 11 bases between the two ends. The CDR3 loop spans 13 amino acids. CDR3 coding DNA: TGTGCCAGCAGTTCCCTCGTTGAGCAGCCCCAGCATTTT. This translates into CASSSLVEQPQHF.

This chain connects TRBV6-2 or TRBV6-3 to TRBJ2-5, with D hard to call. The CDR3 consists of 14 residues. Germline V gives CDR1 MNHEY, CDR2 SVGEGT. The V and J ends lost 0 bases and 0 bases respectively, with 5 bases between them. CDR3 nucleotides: TGTGCCAGCAGTTACTCGGCAAACCAAGAGACCCAGTACTTC. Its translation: CASSYSANQETQYF.

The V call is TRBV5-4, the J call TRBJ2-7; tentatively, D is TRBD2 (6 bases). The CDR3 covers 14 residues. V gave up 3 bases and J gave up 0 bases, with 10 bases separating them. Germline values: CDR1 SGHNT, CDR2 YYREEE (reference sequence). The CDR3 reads CASSSGGASYEQYF. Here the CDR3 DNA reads TGTGCCAGCAGCTCAGGCGGGGCCTCCTACGAGCAGTACTTC.

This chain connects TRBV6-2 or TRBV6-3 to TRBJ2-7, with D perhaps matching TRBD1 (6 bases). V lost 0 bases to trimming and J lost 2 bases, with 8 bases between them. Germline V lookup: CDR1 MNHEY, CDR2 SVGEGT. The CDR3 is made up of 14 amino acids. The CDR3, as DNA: TGTGCCAGCAGTTACTCGACAGGACCCTACGAGCAGTACTTC. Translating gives CASSYSTGPYEQYF.

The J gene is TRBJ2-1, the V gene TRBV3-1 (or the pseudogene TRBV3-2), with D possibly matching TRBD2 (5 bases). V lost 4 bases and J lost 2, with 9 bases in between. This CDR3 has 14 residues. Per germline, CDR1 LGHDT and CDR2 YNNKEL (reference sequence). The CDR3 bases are TGTGCCAGCAGCCGAGCGGCCCCCTACAATGAGCAGTTCTTC. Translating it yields CASSRAAPYNEQFF.

The CDR3 protein is CASRGYREETQYF. In nucleotides, the CDR3 is TGTGCCAGCAGGGGGTACAGGGAAGAGACCCAGTACTTC. V usage is TRBV2 and J usage is TRBJ2-5, with a tentative D call TRBD1 (6 bases). Trimming removed 6 bases at V and 3 bases at J, with 11 bases between. Germline lookup yields CDR1 SNHLY and CDR2 FYNNEI. CDR3 length equals 13 residues.

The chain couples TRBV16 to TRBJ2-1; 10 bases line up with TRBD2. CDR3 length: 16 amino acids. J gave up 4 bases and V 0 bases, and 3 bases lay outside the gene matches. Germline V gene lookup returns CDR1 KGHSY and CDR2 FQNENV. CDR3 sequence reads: CASSQSRTSGYNEQFF. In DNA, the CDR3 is TGTGCCAGCAGCCAATCTAGGACTAGCGGATACAATGAGCAGTTCTTC.

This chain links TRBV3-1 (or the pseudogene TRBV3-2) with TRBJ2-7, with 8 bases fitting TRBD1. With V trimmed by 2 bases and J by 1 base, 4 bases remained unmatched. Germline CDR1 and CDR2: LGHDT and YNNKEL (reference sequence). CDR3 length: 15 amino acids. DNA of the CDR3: TGTGCCAGCAGCCAATCCGACAGGGGATCCTACGAGCAGTACTTC. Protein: CASSQSDRGSYEQYF.

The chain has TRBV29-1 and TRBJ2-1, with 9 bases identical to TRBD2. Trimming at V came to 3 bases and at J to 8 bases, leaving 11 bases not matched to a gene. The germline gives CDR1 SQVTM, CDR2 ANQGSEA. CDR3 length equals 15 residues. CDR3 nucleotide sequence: TGCAGCGTTGACGCGGGAGGGGGTTTTGTTGATGAGCAGTTCTTC. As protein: CSVDAGGGFVDEQFF.

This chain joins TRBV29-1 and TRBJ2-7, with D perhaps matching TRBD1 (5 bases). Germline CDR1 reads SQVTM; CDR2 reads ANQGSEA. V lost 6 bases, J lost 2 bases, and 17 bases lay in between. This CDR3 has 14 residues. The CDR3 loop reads CSVMWQGLPYEQYF. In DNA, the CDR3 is TGCAGCGTAATGTGGCAGGGTTTACCCTACGAGCAGTACTTC.

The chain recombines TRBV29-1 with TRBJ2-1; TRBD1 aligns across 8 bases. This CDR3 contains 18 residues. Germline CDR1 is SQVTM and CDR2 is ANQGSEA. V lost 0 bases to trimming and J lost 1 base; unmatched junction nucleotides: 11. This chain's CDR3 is CSVEDLRGQGASYNEQFF. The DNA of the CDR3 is TGCAGCGTTGAAGATCTTCGAGGTCAGGGGGCTTCCTACAATGAGCAGTTCTTC.

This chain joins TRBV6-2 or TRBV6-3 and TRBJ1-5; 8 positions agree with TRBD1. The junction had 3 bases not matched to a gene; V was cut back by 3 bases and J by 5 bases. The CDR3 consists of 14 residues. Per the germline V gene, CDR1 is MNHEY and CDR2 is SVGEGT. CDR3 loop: CASSYSGGYQPQHF. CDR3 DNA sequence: TGTGCCAGCAGTTATTCAGGGGGCTATCAGCCCCAGCATTTT.

The CDR3 nucleotides read TGCGCCAGCAGCTTGGTCCAGGGCTACGAGCAGTACTTC. Amino acid sequence: CASSLVQGYEQYF. V is TRBV5-1 and J is TRBJ2-7; possible D gene TRBD1, 5 bases. This CDR3 has 13 residues. Germline V gives CDR1 SGHRS, CDR2 YFSETQ. Trimming pared 0 bases from V and 3 bases from J, leaving 7 bases between. Drawing the rest from reference TRBV5-1 and TRBJ2-7, the complete variable domain is KAGVTQTPRYLIKTRGQQVTLSCSPISGHRSVSWYQQTPGQGLQFLFEYFSETQRNKGNFPGRFSGRQFSNSRSEMNVSTLELGDSALYLCASSLVQGYEQYFGPGTRLTVT.

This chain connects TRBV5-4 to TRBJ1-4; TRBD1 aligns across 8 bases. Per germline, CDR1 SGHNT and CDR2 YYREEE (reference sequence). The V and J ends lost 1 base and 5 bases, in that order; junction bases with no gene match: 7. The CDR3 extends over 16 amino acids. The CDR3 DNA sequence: TGTGCCAGCAGCTTGTACCAGGGGGCGGTAAATGAAAAACTGTTTTTT. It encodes CASSLYQGAVNEKLFF.

The CDR3 DNA sequence: TGTGCCAGTAGAGCGGGACATTCCTACGAGCAGTACTTC. Its protein product is CASRAGHSYEQYF. The V and J genes are TRBV19 and TRBJ2-7; D is possibly TRBD2 (7 bases). This CDR3 is 13 amino acids long. V was pared by 6 bases and J by 1 base, with 10 bases between. CDR1 is LNHDA and CDR2 is SQIVND in the germline V gene (reference sequence). Filled out from reference TRBV19 and TRBJ2-7, the complete variable domain reads DGGITQSPKYLFRKEGQNVTLSCEQNLNHDAMYWYRQDPGQGLRLIYYSQIVNDFQKGDIAEGYSVSREKKESFPLTVTSAQKNPTAFYLCASRAGHSYEQYFGPGTRLTVT.

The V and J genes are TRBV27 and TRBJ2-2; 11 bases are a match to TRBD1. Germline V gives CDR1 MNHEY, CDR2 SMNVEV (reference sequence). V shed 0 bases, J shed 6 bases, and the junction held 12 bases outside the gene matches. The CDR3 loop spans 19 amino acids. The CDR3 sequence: CASSLSPWTGGFVAGELFF. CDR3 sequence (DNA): TGTGCCAGCAGTTTATCCCCTTGGACAGGGGGCTTTGTAGCCGGGGAGCTGTTTTTT.

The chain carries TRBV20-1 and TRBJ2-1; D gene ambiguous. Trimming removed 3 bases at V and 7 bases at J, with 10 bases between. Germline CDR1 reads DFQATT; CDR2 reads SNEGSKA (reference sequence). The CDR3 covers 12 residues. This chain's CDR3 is CSASPSRNEQFF. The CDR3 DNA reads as TGCAGTGCTAGTCCTAGTAGGAATGAGCAGTTCTTC.

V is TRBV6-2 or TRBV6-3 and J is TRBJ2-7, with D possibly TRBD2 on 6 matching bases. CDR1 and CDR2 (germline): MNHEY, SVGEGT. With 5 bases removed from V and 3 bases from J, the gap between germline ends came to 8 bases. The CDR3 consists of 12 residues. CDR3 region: CASSPTSYEQYF. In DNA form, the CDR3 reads TGTGCCAGCAGTCCGACTAGCTACGAGCAGTACTTC.

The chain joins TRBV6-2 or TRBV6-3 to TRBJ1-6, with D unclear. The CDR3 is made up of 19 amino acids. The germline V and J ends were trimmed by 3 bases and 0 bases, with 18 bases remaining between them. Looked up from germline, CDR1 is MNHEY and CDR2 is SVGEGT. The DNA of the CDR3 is TGTGCCAGCAGTTATCGCCACGAGGAGTTGGGCTCCTATAATTCACCCCTCCACTTT. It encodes CASSYRHEELGSYNSPLHF.

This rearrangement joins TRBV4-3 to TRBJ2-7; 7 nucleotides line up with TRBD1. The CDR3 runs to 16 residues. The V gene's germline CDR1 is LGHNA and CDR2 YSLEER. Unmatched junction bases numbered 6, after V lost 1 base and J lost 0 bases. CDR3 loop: CASSQAGQHPSYEQYF. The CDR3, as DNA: TGCGCCAGCAGCCAAGCGGGACAGCACCCCTCCTACGAGCAGTACTTC.

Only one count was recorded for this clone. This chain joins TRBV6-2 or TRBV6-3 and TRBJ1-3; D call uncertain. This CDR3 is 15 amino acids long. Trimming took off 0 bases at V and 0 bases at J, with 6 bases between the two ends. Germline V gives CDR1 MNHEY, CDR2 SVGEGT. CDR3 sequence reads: CASSYSLSSGNTIYF. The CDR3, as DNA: TGTGCCAGCAGTTACTCGTTGAGCTCTGGAAACACCATATATTTT.

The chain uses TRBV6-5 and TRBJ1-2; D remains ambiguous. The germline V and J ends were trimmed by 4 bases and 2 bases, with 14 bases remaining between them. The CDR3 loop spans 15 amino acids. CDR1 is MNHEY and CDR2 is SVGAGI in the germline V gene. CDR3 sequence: CASSSRIRENYGYTF. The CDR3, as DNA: TGTGCCAGCAGTTCACGCATTAGGGAGAACTATGGCTACACCTTC.

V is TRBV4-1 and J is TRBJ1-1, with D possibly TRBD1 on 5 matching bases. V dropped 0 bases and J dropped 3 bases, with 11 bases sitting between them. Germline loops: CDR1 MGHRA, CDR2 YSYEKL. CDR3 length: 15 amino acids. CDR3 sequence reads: CASSQDPGTHTEAFF. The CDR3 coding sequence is TGCGCCAGCAGCCAAGATCCTGGGACTCACACTGAAGCTTTCTTT.

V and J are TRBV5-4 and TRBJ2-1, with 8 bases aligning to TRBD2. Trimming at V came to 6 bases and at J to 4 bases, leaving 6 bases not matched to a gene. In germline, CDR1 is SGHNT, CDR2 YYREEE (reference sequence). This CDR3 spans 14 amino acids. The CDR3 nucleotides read TGTGCCAGCACCGTAGCGGGACGATACAATGAGCAGTTCTTC. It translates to CASTVAGRYNEQFF.

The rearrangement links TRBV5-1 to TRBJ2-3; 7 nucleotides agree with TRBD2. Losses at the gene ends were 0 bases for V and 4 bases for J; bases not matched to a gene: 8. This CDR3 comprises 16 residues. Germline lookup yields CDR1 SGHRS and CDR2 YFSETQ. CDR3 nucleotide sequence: TGCGCCAGCAGCTTGGCGGCGGGAGTAATGTCAGATACGCAGTATTTT. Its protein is CASSLAAGVMSDTQYF.

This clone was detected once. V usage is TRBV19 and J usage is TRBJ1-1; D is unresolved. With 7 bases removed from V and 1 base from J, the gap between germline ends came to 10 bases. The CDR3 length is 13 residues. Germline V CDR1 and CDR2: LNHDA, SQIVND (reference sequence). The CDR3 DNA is TGTGCCAGTACCCTGAGCGGGAACACTGAAGCTTTCTTT. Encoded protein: CASTLSGNTEAFF.

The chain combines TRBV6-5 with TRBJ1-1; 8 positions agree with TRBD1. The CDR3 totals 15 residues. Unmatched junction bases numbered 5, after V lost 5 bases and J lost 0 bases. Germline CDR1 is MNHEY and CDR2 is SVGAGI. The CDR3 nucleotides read TGTGCCAGCAGTCGTAGGGACAGGATGAACACTGAAGCTTTCTTT. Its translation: CASSRRDRMNTEAFF.

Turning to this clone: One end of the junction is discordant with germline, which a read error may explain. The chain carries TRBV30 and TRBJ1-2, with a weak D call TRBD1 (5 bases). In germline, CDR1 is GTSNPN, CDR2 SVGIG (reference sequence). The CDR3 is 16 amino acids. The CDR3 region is CAWSVFRWGGNDGYTF. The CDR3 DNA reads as TGTGCCTGGAGTGTATTTAGATGGGGGGGTAACGATGGCTACACCTTC.